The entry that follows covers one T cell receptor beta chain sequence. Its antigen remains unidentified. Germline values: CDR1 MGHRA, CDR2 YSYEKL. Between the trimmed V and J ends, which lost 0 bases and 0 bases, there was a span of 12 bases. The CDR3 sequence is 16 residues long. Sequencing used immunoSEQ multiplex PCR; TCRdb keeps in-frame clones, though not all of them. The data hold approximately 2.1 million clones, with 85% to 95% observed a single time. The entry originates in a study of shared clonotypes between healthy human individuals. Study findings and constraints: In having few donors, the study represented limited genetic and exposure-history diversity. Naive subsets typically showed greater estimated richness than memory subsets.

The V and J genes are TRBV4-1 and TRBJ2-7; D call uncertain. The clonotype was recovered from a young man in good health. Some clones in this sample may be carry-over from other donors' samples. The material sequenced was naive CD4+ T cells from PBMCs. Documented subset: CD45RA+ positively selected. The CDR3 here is CASSQDRARGSYEQYF. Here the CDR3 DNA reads TGCGCCAGCAGCCAAGATCGGGCCCGCGGCTCCTACGAGCAGTACTTC.